The 26 T cell receptor beta chains below all came from one sample that was sequenced in a study of T cell responses to AZD1222 COVID-19 vaccine. Assay used: immunoSEQ multiplex PCR; TCRdb lists only in-frame clones, some missing. The profile shows about 120,000 clones, around 89% of them singletons. The sequenced sample was peripheral blood, obtained 28 days after the second AZD1222 dose. These receptors came from an adult who received the AZD1222 COVID-19 vaccine.

The chain combines TRBV20-1 with TRBJ2-7, with D possibly matching TRBD2 (6 bases). This CDR3 spans 13 amino acids. Per germline, CDR1 DFQATT and CDR2 SNEGSKA (reference sequence). V was shortened by 3 bases and J by 4 bases, with 13 bases between the two germline ends. The DNA of the CDR3 is TGCAGTGCTAGTAGGCTAGCGAATTACGAGCAGTACTTC. Residues: CSASRLANYEQYF.

Worth noting for this clone: The junction shows a germline mismatch at one end, possibly a read error. The chain uses TRBV7-2 and TRBJ2-7, with 11 positions matching TRBD2. The germline CDR1 and CDR2 sequences are SGHTA and FQGNSA. The CDR3 covers 15 residues. CDR3 bases: TGTGCCAGCAGCCTAGCACTAGCGGGAGCCGGCGAGCAGTACTTC. This gives the protein CASSLALAGAGEQYF. Filled out from reference TRBV7-2 and TRBJ2-7, the complete variable domain reads GAGVSQSPSNKVTEKGKDVELRCDPISGHTALYWYRQSLGQGLEFLIYFQGNSAPDKSGLPSDRFSAERTGGSVSTLTIQRTQQEDSAVYLCASSLALAGAGEQYFGPGTRLTVT.

This chain connects TRBV12-5 to TRBJ2-7, with 7 bases matching TRBD2. In germline, CDR1 is LGHNT, CDR2 FRNRAP. J lost 3 bases, V lost 2 bases, and 7 bases had no gene match. CDR3 length: 15 residues. The CDR3 loop is CASGLLVSGDYEQYF. The CDR3 nucleotides are TGTGCTAGTGGTTTGCTTGTCAGCGGGGACTACGAGCAGTACTTC.

The chain carries TRBV7-8 and TRBJ2-3; no clear D gene. V was cut by 5 bases and J by 4 bases, with 22 bases left in between. The V gene's germline CDR1 is SGHVS and CDR2 FQNEAQ. The CDR3 is 17 amino acids. The CDR3 DNA follows: TGTGCCAGCAGCCCCCTCACGACTGGCCCGAGTCCAGATACGCAGTATTTT. It codes for CASSPLTTGPSPDTQYF.

The J gene is TRBJ2-7, the V gene TRBV28; 10 bases map to TRBD1. CDR3 length: 15 amino acids. The junction had 8 bases not matched to a gene; V was cut back by 5 bases and J by 4 bases. CDR1 MDHEN and CDR2 SYDVKM come from the germline V gene. The CDR3 reads CASSLPGQGRYEQYF. The DNA of the CDR3 is TGTGCCAGCAGTCTTCCGGGACAGGGGAGGTACGAGCAGTACTTC.

The DNA for the CDR3 is TGTGCCAGCAGCTTAGGAGTCAGTTCCTACGAGCAGTACTTC. Its translation is CASSLGVSSYEQYF. V gene TRBV7-9 combines with J gene TRBJ2-7; no reliable D call. V lost 1 base to trimming and J lost 1 base, with 8 bases between them. Germline CDR1 and CDR2: SEHNR and FQNEAQ (reference sequence). The CDR3 has 14 residues. Together with reference TRBV7-9 and TRBJ2-7, the CDR3 gives the full variable domain: DTGVSQNPRHKITKRGQNVTFRCDPISEHNRLYWYRQTLGQGPEFLTYFQNEAQLEKSRLLSDRFSAERPKGSFSTLEIQRTEQGDSAMYLCASSLGVSSYEQYFGPGTRLTVT.

The rearrangement uses TRBV5-4 and TRBJ1-2; 9 nucleotides align to TRBD1. The CDR3 sequence is 15 residues long. Trimming removed 4 bases from V and 4 bases from J; junction bases left unmatched: 8. Looked up from germline, CDR1 is SGHNT and CDR2 is YYREEE (reference sequence). The DNA for the CDR3 is TGTGCCAGCAGCCTAGAACGACAGGGGGGCTATGGCTACACCTTC. Translating gives CASSLERQGGYGYTF.

This chain joins TRBV7-2 and TRBJ2-2; 11 bases fit TRBD1. The V and J ends lost 5 bases and 4 bases, in that order; junction bases with no gene match: 6. CDR1 and CDR2 (germline): SGHTA, FQGNSA. CDR3 size: 16 residues. The CDR3 coding sequence is TGTGCCAGCAGCCAACGGACAGGGGGCGCCACCGGGGAGCTGTTTTTT. Translating gives CASSQRTGGATGELFF.

The chain joins TRBV9 to TRBJ2-3; D may be TRBD1 (6 bases). Germline CDR1 and CDR2: SGDLS and YYNGEE. The ends were cut back, 3 bases at V and 1 base at J, with 21 bases in the middle. The CDR3 runs to 18 residues. In DNA, the CDR3 is TGTGCCAGCAGCGCAGATGTGGGGATACAGGGCGGCACAGATACGCAGTATTTT. It encodes CASSADVGIQGGTDTQYF.

This clone was observed once. J is TRBJ1-1 and V is TRBV7-8, with D unclear. This CDR3 comprises 14 residues. Trimming pared 2 bases from V and 1 base from J, leaving 8 bases between. In germline, CDR1 is SGHVS, CDR2 FQNEAQ. The CDR3 spells CASSLKGPNTEAFF. Written as DNA, the CDR3 is TGTGCCAGCAGCTTAAAGGGTCCGAACACTGAAGCTTTCTTT.

The V call is TRBV5-1, the J call TRBJ2-7, with 9 bases fitting TRBD2. With 3 bases clipped from V and 0 bases from J, the junction kept 4 bases outside the gene matches. This CDR3 comprises 15 residues. Germline V gives CDR1 SGHRS, CDR2 YFSETQ. In DNA, the CDR3 is TGCGCCAGCAGCTACCTAGCGGGGCTCTCCTACGAGCAGTACTTC. It specifies CASSYLAGLSYEQYF. The variable domain in full, with the rest retrieved from reference TRBV5-1 and TRBJ2-7, is KAGVTQTPRYLIKTRGQQVTLSCSPISGHRSVSWYQQTPGQGLQFLFEYFSETQRNKGNFPGRFSGRQFSNSRSEMNVSTLELGDSALYLCASSYLAGLSYEQYFGPGTRLTVT.

Here the CDR3 reads CASSQNHRVEGTEAFF. The CDR3 nucleotides read TGTGCCAGCAGCCAAAACCACAGGGTTGAGGGCACTGAAGCTTTCTTT. The V gene is TRBV3-1 (or the pseudogene TRBV3-2), the J gene TRBJ1-1; possibly TRBD1 for D (6 bases). The V gene's germline CDR1 is LGHDT and CDR2 YNNKEL (reference sequence). This CDR3 spans 16 amino acids. Trimming cost V 2 bases and J 4 bases, with 17 bases left between them.

V and J are TRBV13 and TRBJ2-7; 8 bases agree with TRBD2. This CDR3 contains 16 residues. Germline V gene data show CDR1 as PRHDT and CDR2 as FYEKMQ (reference sequence). V trimming: 6 bases; J trimming: 3 bases; junction bases outside the gene matches: 13. The CDR3 DNA sequence: TGTGCCAGCAGTTCTGGAGCGGGAGAAAGAAACTACGAGCAGTACTTC. Translation gives CASSSGAGERNYEQYF.

This clone was counted once. The chain couples TRBV6-5 to TRBJ1-5, with D unclear. Germline V CDR1 and CDR2: MNHEY, SVGAGI. The CDR3 consists of 16 residues. The V end lost 0 bases, the J end lost 0 bases, and 9 bases lay between the germline ends. The CDR3 is CASSYSRAASNQPQHF. In DNA form, the CDR3 reads TGTGCCAGCAGTTACTCACGGGCGGCTAGCAATCAGCCCCAGCATTTT.

The gene calls are TRBV6-5 and TRBJ2-3; the match to TRBD2 covers 8 bases. V dropped 6 bases and J dropped 4; count of bases not matched to a gene: 6. This CDR3 is 14 amino acids long. CDR1 and CDR2 (germline): MNHEY, SVGAGI. The CDR3 spells CASSGYSGADTQYF. The DNA of the CDR3 is TGTGCCAGCAGCGGGTATAGCGGGGCAGATACGCAGTATTTT.

Worth noting for this clone: This CDR3 is also generated by other DNA sequences in the sample. The V gene is TRBV9, the J gene TRBJ1-1; TRBD1 might be the D (5 bases). CDR1 and CDR2 from the germline V gene are SGDLS and YYNGEE. The CDR3 length is 14 residues. The germline V and J ends were trimmed by 0 bases and 1 base, with 7 bases remaining between them. The CDR3 nucleotides read TGTGCCAGCAGCGTAGGCGACAGGAACACTGAAGCTTTCTTT. Its protein is CASSVGDRNTEAFF.

This rearrangement joins TRBV7-2 to TRBJ1-6, with 7 nucleotides matching TRBD1. This CDR3 is 17 amino acids long. V gave up 1 base and J gave up 6 bases; unmatched junction bases: 9. The germline V gene encodes CDR1 SGHTA and CDR2 FQGNSA. For the CDR3, the DNA is TGTGCCAGCAGCTTAGGGGCGGGGGGACAGCTTAATTCACCCCTCCACTTT. It translates to CASSLGAGGQLNSPLHF.

The rearrangement uses TRBV12-3 or TRBV12-4 and TRBJ2-4; 7 nucleotides agree with TRBD2. This CDR3 comprises 11 residues. With 3 bases clipped from V and 13 bases from J, the junction kept 3 bases outside the gene matches. CDR3 sequence: CASSLGGVQYF. CDR3 nucleotides: TGTGCCAGCAGTTTGGGGGGGGTACAGTACTTC.

The chain recombines TRBV27 with TRBJ2-1; TRBD2 aligns across 12 bases. V gave up 5 bases and J gave up 1 base; unmatched junction bases: 3. This CDR3 contains 16 residues. Germline CDR1 and CDR2: MNHEY and SMNVEV (reference sequence). The CDR3 is CASSPLAGGSYNEQFF. CDR3 DNA sequence: TGTGCCAGCAGTCCCCTAGCGGGAGGGTCCTACAATGAGCAGTTCTTC.

V and J are TRBV6-6 and TRBJ1-5, with 7 nucleotides matching TRBD1. This CDR3 is built from 15 residues. V dropped 2 bases and J dropped 4; count of bases not matched to a gene: 5. The germline V gene has CDR1 MNHNY and CDR2 SVGAGI (reference sequence). CDR3 loop: CASSYRGQTNQPQHF. The CDR3 DNA is TGTGCCAGCAGTTACAGGGGACAGACAAATCAGCCCCAGCATTTT.

DNA of the CDR3: TGTGCCAGCACGCCGGGACAGGGCTACAATGAGCAGTTCTTC. This gives the protein CASTPGQGYNEQFF. The rearrangement links TRBV2 to TRBJ2-1; 9 nucleotides line up with TRBD1. The trim removed 7 bases at V and 3 bases at J, leaving 4 bases unmatched. CDR1 and CDR2 (germline): SNHLY, FYNNEI. CDR3 size: 14 residues.

This chain uses TRBV7-9 with TRBJ2-7; tentatively, D is TRBD1 (5 bases). Trimming stripped 5 bases from V and 4 bases from J, with 24 bases between. The CDR3 spans 17 residues. The germline CDR1 and CDR2 sequences are SEHNR and FQNEAQ (reference sequence). The CDR3 spells CASSADMGSPDLYEQYF. CDR3 DNA sequence: TGTGCCAGCAGCGCGGACATGGGTTCCCCAGACCTTTACGAGCAGTACTTC.

This sequence joins TRBV19 and TRBJ1-5, with TRBD1 identical over 8 bases. The length of the CDR3 is 14 residues. V trimming: 8 bases; J trimming: 3 bases; junction bases outside the gene matches: 6. CDR1 is LNHDA and CDR2 is SQIVND in the germline V gene (reference sequence). CDR3 protein: CASAYRGSNQPQHF. CDR3 sequence (DNA): TGTGCCAGTGCCTACAGGGGGTCCAATCAGCCCCAGCATTTT.

A few counts support this clone. The rearrangement uses TRBV7-9 and TRBJ1-2; no clear D. The germline V and J ends were trimmed by 0 bases and 4 bases, with 12 bases remaining between them. The germline gives CDR1 SEHNR, CDR2 FQNEAQ (reference sequence). The CDR3 extends over 15 amino acids. CDR3 coding DNA: TGTGCCAGCAGCTTAGCCCCGGCCGCACTCTATGGCTACACCTTC. It encodes CASSLAPAALYGYTF. The variable domain in full, with the rest retrieved from reference TRBV7-9 and TRBJ1-2, is DTGVSQNPRHKITKRGQNVTFRCDPISEHNRLYWYRQTLGQGPEFLTYFQNEAQLEKSRLLSDRFSAERPKGSFSTLEIQRTEQGDSAMYLCASSLAPAALYGYTFGSGTRLTVV.

The chain joins TRBV11-3 to TRBJ1-2, with 9 nucleotides matching TRBD1. J was trimmed by 4 bases and V by 0 bases; bases with no gene match: 6. CDR3 length: 16 residues. Germline V gene lookup returns CDR1 SGHNT and CDR2 YENEEA. The CDR3 DNA sequence: TGTGCCAGCAGCTTAGAAGGGGGACAGGGTTTCTATGGCTACACCTTC. This sequence encodes CASSLEGGQGFYGYTF.

The chain couples TRBV5-5 to TRBJ2-1, with D unresolved. This CDR3 has 15 residues. Trimming shortened V by 0 bases and J by 6 bases, and 13 bases separated the two germline ends. CDR1 SGHKS and CDR2 YYEKEE come from the germline V gene (reference sequence). For the CDR3, the DNA is TGTGCCAGCAGCTTGGTGAGTCGCCCCCGCAATGAGCAGTTCTTC. Translating gives CASSLVSRPRNEQFF. Full variable domain (missing parts from reference TRBV5-5 and TRBJ2-1): DAGVTQSPTHLIKTRGQQVTLRCSPISGHKSVSWYQQVLGQGPQFIFQYYEKEERGRGNFPDRFSARQFPNYSSELNVNALLLGDSALYLCASSLVSRPRNEQFFGPGTRLTVL.